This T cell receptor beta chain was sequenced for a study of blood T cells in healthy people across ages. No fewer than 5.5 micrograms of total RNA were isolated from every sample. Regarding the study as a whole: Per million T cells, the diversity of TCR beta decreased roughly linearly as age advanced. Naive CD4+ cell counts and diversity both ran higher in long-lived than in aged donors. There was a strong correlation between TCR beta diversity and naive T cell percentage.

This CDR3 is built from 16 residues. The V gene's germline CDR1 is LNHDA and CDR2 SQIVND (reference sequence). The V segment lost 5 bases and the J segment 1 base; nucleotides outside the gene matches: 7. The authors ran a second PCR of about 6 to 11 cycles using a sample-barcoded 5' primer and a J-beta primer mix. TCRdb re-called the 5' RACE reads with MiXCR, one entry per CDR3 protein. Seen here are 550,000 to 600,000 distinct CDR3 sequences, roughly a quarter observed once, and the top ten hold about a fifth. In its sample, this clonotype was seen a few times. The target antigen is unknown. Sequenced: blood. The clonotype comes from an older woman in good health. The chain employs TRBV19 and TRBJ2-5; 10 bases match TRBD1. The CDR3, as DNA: TGTGCCAGTAGTCTTCGGACAGGGGGTTTCCAAGAGACCCAGTACTTC. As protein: CASSLRTGGFQETQYF.